These T cell receptor beta chains were read from a single sample in a study of T cell responses to AZD1222 COVID-19 vaccine. This table comes from immunoSEQ multiplex PCR, and its TCRdb copy is limited to in-frame clones, with some not included. The sample consists of about 110,000 clones, roughly 87% of them appearing once. The material sequenced was peripheral blood, taken on day 0 of MenACWY control vaccination. The receptors derive from an adult in good health. CDR3s include the opening cysteine and the closing phenylalanine or tryptophan. D genes are given only for firm matches. Clone size is not always given. Where it is, it says once, few, many or a class for expanded clones.

abundance: .; d_gene: .; j_gene: TRBJ2-7; v_gene: TRBV27; CDR3nt: TGTGCCAGCGCAACCCCAGGAACCTACGAGCAGTACTTC; CDR3aa: CASATPGTYEQYF
abundance: .; d_gene: TRBD1; j_gene: TRBJ2-3; v_gene: TRBV7-2; CDR3nt: TGTGCCAGCAGCCCGGGTAGGGGGCTAACAGATACGCAGTATTTT; CDR3aa: CASSPGRGLTDTQYF
abundance: .; d_gene: .; j_gene: TRBJ2-3; v_gene: TRBV24-1; CDR3nt: TGTGCCACCAGTGCCTTAGACAGGCGCACAGATACGCAGTATTTT; CDR3aa: CATSALDRRTDTQYF
abundance: .; d_gene: .; j_gene: TRBJ2-1; v_gene: TRBV28; CDR3nt: TGTGCCAGCAGTTCGGGACAATCATACAATGAGCAGTTCTTC; CDR3aa: CASSSGQSYNEQFF
abundance: few; d_gene: .; j_gene: TRBJ1-3; v_gene: TRBV12-3/TRBV12-4; CDR3nt: TGTGCCAGCAGATATCCTGGAAACACCATATATTTT; CDR3aa: CASRYPGNTIYF
abundance: .; d_gene: TRBD2; j_gene: TRBJ2-3; v_gene: TRBV19; CDR3nt: TGTGCCAGTAGCACACTTAGCGGGGGGCACGGTACGCAGTATTTT; CDR3aa: CASSTLSGGHGTQYF
abundance: .; d_gene: .; j_gene: TRBJ2-7; v_gene: TRBV21-1; CDR3nt: TGTGCCAGCAGCCCCTGGACTAGTTTCTTTTACGAGCAGTACTTC; CDR3aa: CASSPWTSFFYEQYF
abundance: .; d_gene: .; j_gene: TRBJ1-4; v_gene: TRBV19; CDR3nt: TGTGCCAGTACCCGAGGCCAGGGCCGGGGTAATGAAAAACTGTTTTTT; CDR3aa: CASTRGQGRGNEKLFF
abundance: few; d_gene: TRBD2; j_gene: TRBJ2-1; v_gene: TRBV27; CDR3nt: TGTGCCATCGGACTAGTTGGTCCCAATGAGCAGTTCTTC; CDR3aa: CAIGLVGPNEQFF
abundance: .; d_gene: TRBD1; j_gene: TRBJ1-1; v_gene: TRBV7-9; CDR3nt: TGTGCCAGCAGCGCCTACCGGGACAGGGTTAAAACTGAAGCTTTCTTT; CDR3aa: CASSAYRDRVKTEAFF
abundance: .; d_gene: .; j_gene: TRBJ1-5; v_gene: TRBV28; CDR3nt: TGTGCCAGCAGTTTACAGGGGATACAGCCCCAGCATTTT; CDR3aa: CASSLQGIQPQHF
abundance: few; d_gene: .; j_gene: TRBJ2-1; v_gene: TRBV10-3; CDR3nt: TGTGCCATCGCCAGTGTACGAGATGAGCAGTTCTTC; CDR3aa: CAIASVRDEQFF
abundance: .; d_gene: .; j_gene: TRBJ1-1; v_gene: TRBV28; CDR3nt: TGTGCCAGCAGTTTATGGACCTCGGGACCCGCCAGAAGGTGGGCTTTCTTT; CDR3aa: CASSLWTSGPARRWAFF
abundance: few; d_gene: .; j_gene: TRBJ1-1; v_gene: TRBV6-6; CDR3nt: TGTGCCAGCCGACCCGGACAAACGAACACTGAAGCTTTCTTT; CDR3aa: CASRPGQTNTEAFF
abundance: .; d_gene: TRBD1; j_gene: TRBJ1-1; v_gene: TRBV28; CDR3nt: TGTGCCAGCAGCACAGGGGTGGGGAACACTGAAGCTTTCTTT; CDR3aa: CASSTGVGNTEAFF
abundance: .; d_gene: TRBD2; j_gene: TRBJ2-1; v_gene: TRBV3-1/TRBV3-2; CDR3nt: TGTGCCAGCAGCCAAGAAACCGGGGTAGCGGGAGTCAATGAGCAGTTCTTC; CDR3aa: CASSQETGVAGVNEQFF
abundance: once; d_gene: TRBD2; j_gene: TRBJ2-3; v_gene: TRBV9; CDR3nt: TGTGCCAGCAGCGTAGCGGGGGGGAGGACAGATACGCAGTATTTT; CDR3aa: CASSVAGGRTDTQYF
abundance: .; d_gene: TRBD1; j_gene: TRBJ2-1; v_gene: TRBV7-9; CDR3nt: TGTGCCAGCAGCTTATTTGGGGACAGACAGTTCTTC; CDR3aa: CASSLFGDRQFF
abundance: .; d_gene: .; j_gene: TRBJ2-3; v_gene: TRBV7-9; CDR3nt: TGTGCCAGCAACAACGCTCTGGATACGCAGTATTTT; CDR3aa: CASNNALDTQYF